Below, one T cell receptor (beta chain) is given with its context. Per the original data handling: Amplification of reference gene primers provided the estimated nucleated cell counts. Assay used: immunoSEQ multiplex PCR; TCRdb lists only in-frame clones, some missing. V and J calls and clone size are copied from that table; D and trimming were computed from the DNA. In the table there are hundreds of thousands of clones, around 87% of which are singletons. This CDR3 is built from 14 residues. V was trimmed by 10 bases and J by 2 bases, leaving 15 bases between them. CDR1 is LNHDA and CDR2 is SQIVND in the germline V gene (reference sequence). This entry belongs to a study of blood T cell repertoires in COVID-19. Participant-reported clinical history was the basis for cohort assignment. Cohort 3 recovered donors had two negative PCRs, clearance, or symptom resolution.

The V and J genes are TRBV19 and TRBJ1-5; unclear D gene. The clonotype was recovered from a man aged 25 to 40 who had recovered from COVID-19. Source material: PBMCs or T cells enriched from blood (not recorded which). The DNA for the CDR3 is TGTGCCACGGAAATCGGAGTGGGCAATCAGCCCCAGCATTTT. Translation: CATEIGVGNQPQHF.